This T cell receptor (beta chain) was profiled in a study of CD8 T cells in Susac syndrome. Matching for age and sex applied to the controls, who were healthy donors. TEMRA cells were FACS-enriched, and CD8+ and CD4+ T cells were isolated negatively. With random hexamers, reverse transcription was performed on about 0.5 to 1 ug of RNA. TCR beta CDR3 was amplified by immunoSEQ multiplex PCR. This amplification extended across 54 Vbeta and 13 Jbeta segments. Via MiXCR, TCRdb re-called the immunoSEQ multiplex PCR reads, giving one row per CDR3 protein. This table has under 150,000 distinct CDR3 sequences, approximately 95% appearing once. The TCR originated in a human donor in good health. The sequencing input was CD8+ T cells from PBMCs.

The CDR3 sequence is CASSAPDRVEQYF. DNA for the CDR3: TGTGCCAGCAGCGCGCCGGACAGGGTCGAGCAGTACTTC. The chain couples TRBV9 to TRBJ2-7, with TRBD1 matching over 8 bases. Trimming took 3 bases from V and 6 from J; bases not matched to a gene: 5. The CDR3 totals 13 residues. Germline V lookup: CDR1 SGDLS, CDR2 YYNGEE.